This T cell receptor beta chain was recovered during a study of T cell responses to AZD1222 COVID-19 vaccine. Whole-study results and caveats: Seropositive at baseline were only 5 to 7 AZD1222 recipients. CD4 TCRs linked to vaccination spanned spike, dominating at 160-218 and 743-854. Breadth and depth of Spike-specific TCRs rose after two AZD1222 doses. Possibly, clonal diversity was underestimated; donors were largely white British and included more females.

Clones were sequenced by immunoSEQ multiplex PCR, and TCRdb holds only the in-frame ones, with some missing. This repertoire shows tens of thousands of clones, roughly 84% found once; its top ten account for 9.8%. V gave up 6 bases and J gave up 4 bases, with 6 bases separating them. Germline V gene sequence: CDR1 SQVTM, CDR2 ANQGSEA. The CDR3 sequence is 10 residues long. This clone was detected many times. The antigen is not known. This specimen consisted of peripheral blood, obtained on day 0 of AZD1222 vaccination. The rearrangement uses TRBV29-1 and TRBJ2-5, with D hard to call. The receptor was isolated from an adult in good health. The CDR3 coding sequence is TGCAGCGTCATATCAGAGACCCAGTACTTC. Its translation is CSVISETQYF.